The 25 T cell receptor beta chains reported below all come from one sample, sequenced in a study of T-cell memory formation after mild COVID-19. TCRdb recomputed calls from the 5' RACE reads with MiXCR, one row per CDR3 protein. The sample includes a few hundred thousand distinct CDR3 sequences, 15% to 20% of them seen just once. The sample consisted of PBMCs or a T cell subset sorted from them (not recorded which). Every receptor here comes from a young man who had mild COVID-19 (a few samples of this study predate the infection). Cell type and time point are not known.

The rearrangement uses TRBV7-3 and TRBJ1-4; D uncertain. The germline CDR1 and CDR2 sequences are SGHTA and FQGTGA. The CDR3 sequence is 22 residues long. Trimming removed 5 bases from V and 0 bases from J, with 31 bases in between. The CDR3 loop is CASSRVVVGEPASVATNEKLFF. CDR3 nucleotide sequence: TGTGCCAGCAGCCGCGTGGTAGTTGGGGAACCCGCAAGTGTCGCAACTAATGAAAAACTGTTTTTT.

The chain couples TRBV5-1 to TRBJ2-2; D call uncertain. The germline V gene encodes CDR1 SGHRS and CDR2 YFSETQ. V was shortened by 2 bases and J by 5 bases, with 10 bases between the two germline ends. CDR3 length: 14 amino acids. CDR3 region: CASSLERSTGELFF. For the CDR3, the DNA is TGCGCCAGCAGCTTAGAGCGTAGTACCGGGGAGCTGTTTTTT.

This chain uses TRBV19 with TRBJ2-3; D gene unclear. The CDR3 is made up of 15 amino acids. Germline V lookup: CDR1 LNHDA, CDR2 SQIVND (reference sequence). V was cut by 7 bases and J by 0 bases, with 14 bases left in between. The CDR3 loop is CASTHVTSSTDTQYF. The CDR3 nucleotides read TGTGCCAGTACCCACGTAACATCTAGCACAGATACGCAGTATTTT.

The count of this clonotype is one. The chain couples TRBV2 to TRBJ2-7, with TRBD1 matching 8 bases. The V gene end was trimmed by 9 bases and the J gene end by 3 bases; junction bases not matched to a gene: 7. The CDR3 length is 13 residues. Germline V gene lookup returns CDR1 SNHLY and CDR2 FYNNEI. CDR3: CARRQGTNYEQYF. CDR3 nucleotide sequence: TGTGCCAGGAGACAGGGGACAAACTACGAGCAGTACTTC.

A few counts support this clonotype. J is TRBJ2-4 and V is TRBV12-3 or TRBV12-4; 7 bases line up with TRBD1. CDR3 length: 14 residues. Trimming cost V 6 bases and J 7 bases; bases outside gene matches: 9. As DNA, the CDR3 is TGTGCCAGCAGCCCCGCAACAGGGGATAACATTCAGTACTTC. Translated, it gives CASSPATGDNIQYF.

The DNA of the CDR3 is TGTGCCAGCAGCTTAGCGCCTGGCTTTCGGAACACCGGGGAGCTGTTTTTT. Its translation is CASSLAPGFRNTGELFF. V is TRBV7-2 and J is TRBJ2-2; D gene unclear. CDR3 length equals 17 residues. Germline values: CDR1 SGHTA, CDR2 FQGNSA. Trimming removed 0 bases from V and 1 base from J, with 12 bases in between.

The chain links TRBV5-4 to TRBJ1-3; the D gene is possibly TRBD1 (6 bases). The V end lost 5 bases, the J end lost 3 bases, and 15 bases lay between the germline ends. This CDR3 has 15 residues. Per the germline V gene, CDR1 is SGHNT and CDR2 is YYREEE (reference sequence). DNA for the CDR3: TGTGCCAGCAGAAGCCTACAGGACAGTGGAAACACCATATATTTT. Translation gives CASRSLQDSGNTIYF.

The chain links TRBV7-9 to TRBJ2-5; D call uncertain. Germline CDR1 reads SEHNR; CDR2 reads FQNEAQ (reference sequence). CDR3 length: 11 amino acids. V was shortened by 8 bases and J by 5 bases, with 9 bases between the two germline ends. CDR3 bases: TGTGCCAGCCAGATATCGGAGACCCAGTACTTC. As protein: CASQISETQYF.

J is TRBJ2-7 and V is TRBV7-2; no reliable D call. Germline V gene data show CDR1 as SGHTA and CDR2 as FQGNSA. Trimming took 2 bases from V and 5 from J, leaving 13 bases between them. This CDR3 has 14 residues. Here the CDR3 reads CASSLPYRSDEQYF. For the CDR3, the DNA is TGTGCCAGCAGCTTACCCTACAGATCGGACGAGCAGTACTTC.

V usage is TRBV7-6 and J usage is TRBJ2-5, with TRBD1 identical over 9 bases. The CDR3 contains 15 residues. V dropped 5 bases and J dropped 1; count of bases not matched to a gene: 5. Germline V gives CDR1 SGHVS, CDR2 FNYEAQ. The CDR3 loop is CASSLRTGAQETQYF. DNA for the CDR3: TGTGCCAGCAGCCTACGGACAGGGGCCCAAGAGACCCAGTACTTC.

This clonotype was seen only a few times. The chain recombines TRBV24-1 with TRBJ1-5; 9 bases map to TRBD1. V shed 3 bases and J 5 bases; nucleotides not matched to a gene: 4. Germline V lookup: CDR1 KGHDR, CDR2 SFDVKD. This CDR3 is built from 15 residues. The CDR3 nucleotides read TGTGCCACCAGTGATCATACAGGGGGCCATCAGCCCCAGCATTTT. It specifies CATSDHTGGHQPQHF.

This clonotype was detected ten times or more. The chain employs TRBV7-9 and TRBJ2-5; no firm D call. The CDR3 spans 11 residues. V shed 4 bases and J shed 5 bases, with 5 bases lying between them. The germline gives CDR1 SEHNR, CDR2 FQNEAQ (reference sequence). The CDR3 nucleotides are TGTGCCAGCAGCTCCCCTGAGACCCAGTACTTC. This sequence encodes CASSSPETQYF.

This clonotype was observed a few times. The rearrangement joins TRBV4-2 to TRBJ1-6; 8 nucleotides align to TRBD1. V was pared by 3 bases and J by 8 bases, with 12 bases of the junction left unmatched. The CDR3 runs 17 residues. Germline loops: CDR1 LGHNA, CDR2 YNFKEQ. The CDR3 sequence: CASSQVRVGTGYSPLHF. The DNA of the CDR3 is TGTGCCAGCAGCCAGGTACGGGTTGGGACAGGCTATTCACCCCTCCACTTT.

The gene calls are TRBV6-5 and TRBJ1-2; D not resolved. This CDR3 has 12 residues. From germline, CDR1 is MNHEY and CDR2 SVGAGI. The ends were cut back, 11 bases at V and 8 bases at J, with 18 bases in the middle. CDR3 in amino acids: CAAINPLRGYTF. In nucleotides, the CDR3 is TGTGCCGCGATTAACCCGCTGCGGGGCTACACCTTC.

V gene TRBV6-5 combines with J gene TRBJ2-5; D remains ambiguous. Germline lookup yields CDR1 MNHEY and CDR2 SVGAGI. This CDR3 spans 15 amino acids. The germline V and J ends were trimmed by 2 bases and 1 base, with 11 bases remaining between them. In DNA, the CDR3 is TGTGCCAGCAGTTACGTGGCAGCGCCCCAAGAGACCCAGTACTTC. It yields the protein CASSYVAAPQETQYF.

This clonotype has just a few counts. The V and J genes are TRBV7-2 and TRBJ1-1; D not resolved. V was cut by 3 bases and J by 11 bases, with 13 bases left in between. This CDR3 region has 12 residues. CDR1 and CDR2 (germline): SGHTA, FQGNSA. CDR3 sequence (DNA): TGTGCCAGCAGCTTCAGGACGGAGATGGCTTTCTTT. Protein product: CASSFRTEMAFF.

This clonotype was observed a handful of times. The chain uses TRBV4-3 and TRBJ2-5, with D tentatively TRBD1 (5 bases). CDR1 is LGHNA, CDR2 YSLEER, per germline. Trimming left V 1 base short and J 5 bases short, with 11 bases between. The CDR3 extends over 14 amino acids. The CDR3 coding sequence is TGCGCCAGCAGCCAAGTATCCAGGGTGGAGACCCAGTACTTC. Amino acid sequence: CASSQVSRVETQYF.

This clonotype was detected a few times. This sequence joins TRBV5-1 and TRBJ1-1; possible D gene TRBD1, 6 bases. Germline CDR1 and CDR2: SGHRS and YFSETQ. The CDR3 totals 16 residues. The germline V and J ends were trimmed by 0 bases and 3 bases, with 15 bases remaining between them. CDR3 bases: TGCGCCAGCAGCTTGGCCGGGGGCGCTGGGCACACTGAAGCTTTCTTT. It specifies CASSLAGGAGHTEAFF.

The rearrangement joins TRBV12-3 or TRBV12-4 to TRBJ2-3, with D uncertain. The CDR3 runs 12 residues. V dropped 3 bases and J dropped 7 bases, with 8 bases sitting between them. CDR3 sequence reads: CASSFFPYTQYF. DNA for the CDR3: TGTGCCAGCAGTTTCTTTCCTTATACGCAGTATTTT.

The rearrangement links TRBV5-6 to TRBJ2-3; D uncertain. V lost 4 bases and J lost 2, with 14 bases in between. CDR1 SGHDT and CDR2 YYEEEE come from the germline V gene. CDR3 length: 15 amino acids. CDR3: CASSLVSRPTDTQYF. The CDR3 bases are TGTGCCAGCAGCCTGGTATCCAGGCCCACAGATACGCAGTATTTT.

This clonotype was counted between two and nine times. The J gene is TRBJ1-2, the V gene TRBV2; D call uncertain. This CDR3 has 10 amino acids. Germline-derived CDR1 and CDR2 are SNHLY and FYNNEI. The V gene lost 7 bases and the J gene lost 5 bases, with 5 bases spanning the gap. The CDR3 sequence: CASTKYGYTF. Written as DNA, the CDR3 is TGTGCCAGCACCAAGTATGGCTACACCTTC.

In its sample, this clonotype was seen many times. The chain employs TRBV6-4 and TRBJ2-1; D unresolved. The length of the CDR3 is 13 residues. Trimming cost V 2 bases and J 0 bases, with 2 bases left between them. CDR1 MRHNA and CDR2 SNTAGT come from the germline V gene. CDR3 loop: CASSDSSYNEQFF. CDR3 sequence (DNA): TGTGCCAGCAGTGACAGCTCCTACAATGAGCAGTTCTTC.

This chain joins TRBV28 and TRBJ2-7; TRBD1 aligns across 10 bases. The CDR3 runs to 16 residues. V was clipped by 4 bases and J by 2 bases; unmatched bases: 8. CDR1 and CDR2 from the germline V gene are MDHEN and SYDVKM. CDR3 amino acids: CASSSPGTGDPYEQYF. The DNA of the CDR3 is TGTGCCAGCAGTTCCCCCGGGACAGGGGACCCCTACGAGCAGTACTTC. The whole variable domain, filled in from reference TRBV28 and TRBJ2-7, reads DVKVTQSSRYLVKRTGEKVFLECVQDMDHENMFWYRQDPGLGLRLIYFSYDVKMKEKGDIPEGYSVSREKKERFSLILESASTNQTSMYLCASSSPGTGDPYEQYFGPGTRLTVT.

The rearrangement uses TRBV12-3 or TRBV12-4 and TRBJ1-5; D ambiguous. V lost 6 bases to trimming and J lost 4 bases, with 10 bases between them. This CDR3 has 13 residues. The CDR3 DNA sequence: TGTGCCAGCAGGTTTACCGCGAATCAGCCCCAGCATTTT. Its translation is CASRFTANQPQHF.

The chain couples TRBV19 to TRBJ1-5; D is unclear. CDR3 length: 11 amino acids. CDR1 and CDR2 from the germline V gene are LNHDA and SQIVND (reference sequence). The germline V and J ends were trimmed by 7 bases and 3 bases, with 4 bases remaining between them. CDR3 nucleotides: TGTGCCAGTAAGCCCAATCAGCCCCAGCATTTT. Its protein is CASKPNQPQHF.